The 26 T cell receptor beta chains given below trace back to one sample, sequenced in a study of cytotoxic CD8 clonotypes in ibrutinib-treated CLL. The data were produced by immunoSEQ multiplex PCR, yet TCRdb's version contains in-frame clones alone and is incomplete. The sample has about 50,000 clones; around three fifths are singletons. Sequenced material: PBMCs, taken after 24 months of ibrutinib treatment. The receptor set was obtained from a human donor with chronic lymphocytic leukemia.

This clone was found a few times. Other DNA sequences in the sample encode the same CDR3. This chain uses TRBV6-5 with TRBJ1-4; the D gene is possibly TRBD1 (6 bases). CDR3 length: 14 residues. Trimming took 8 bases from V and 0 from J, leaving 10 bases between them. CDR1 is MNHEY and CDR2 is SVGAGI in the germline V gene. This CDR3 is CASGQPATNEKLFF. The CDR3 coding sequence is TGTGCCAGCGGACAGCCCGCAACTAATGAAAAACTGTTTTTT.

This chain links TRBV5-6 with TRBJ2-7, with 7 bases matching TRBD2. The length of the CDR3 is 16 residues. Unmatched junction bases numbered 7, after V lost 1 base and J lost 0 bases. Germline V CDR1 and CDR2: SGHDT, YYEEEE. The chain's CDR3 is CASSLLPAGRSYEQYF. For the CDR3, the DNA is TGTGCCAGCAGCTTGTTGCCAGCGGGGCGCTCCTACGAGCAGTACTTC.

The V call is TRBV2, the J call TRBJ1-2; D uncertain. Germline CDR1 is SNHLY and CDR2 is FYNNEI. The ends were cut back, 1 base at V and 4 bases at J, with 4 bases in the middle. This CDR3 is 12 amino acids long. CDR3 in amino acids: CASSEGPYGYTF. The CDR3 nucleotides read TGTGCCAGCAGTGAAGGACCCTATGGCTACACCTTC.

This clone was seen a single time. The chain recombines TRBV11-3 with TRBJ2-2; D not certain. Germline CDR1 and CDR2: SGHNT and YENEEA. V was shortened by 1 base and J by 5 bases, with 8 bases between the two germline ends. This CDR3 contains 14 residues. CDR3 nucleotides: TGTGCCAGCAGCTTAGGTTCGATTACCGGGGAGCTGTTTTTT. This gives the protein CASSLGSITGELFF.

J is TRBJ2-1 and V is TRBV18; perhaps TRBD2 as D (7 bases). The germline V gene has CDR1 KGHSH and CDR2 LQKENI. Deletions cut 2 bases from V and 1 base from J, with 24 bases between. This CDR3 has 20 amino acids. As DNA, the CDR3 is TGTGCCAGCTCACCATGGGGGGGGTCAGGGGCCGGTCGATCCTACAATGAGCAGTTCTTC. Protein: CASSPWGGSGAGRSYNEQFF.

Only a few counts were recorded for this clone. This rearrangement joins TRBV5-8 to TRBJ2-7, with 8 positions matching TRBD2. J lost 3 bases, V lost 7 bases, and 9 bases had no gene match. This CDR3 contains 14 residues. Germline loops: CDR1 SGHTS, CDR2 YDEGEE. CDR3 nucleotides: TGTGCCAGCCGGCGCGGGGGGCCTTACTACGAGCAGTACTTC. Its translation is CASRRGGPYYEQYF. The full variable domain, its missing parts supplied by reference TRBV5-8 and TRBJ2-7, is EAGVTQSPTHLIKTRGQQATLRCSPISGHTSVYWYQQALGLGLQFLLWYDEGEERNRGNFPPRFSGRQFPNYSSELNVNALELEDSALYLCASRRGGPYYEQYFGPGTRLTVT.

The chain combines TRBV6-6 with TRBJ1-2; 7 nucleotides line up with TRBD1. The CDR3 runs to 12 residues. Unmatched junction bases numbered 7, after V lost 8 bases and J lost 7 bases. Germline loops: CDR1 MNHNY, CDR2 SVGAGI (reference sequence). Written as DNA, the CDR3 is TGTGCCAGCTTTGGGACAGCTTCTGGCTACACCTTC. This gives the protein CASFGTASGYTF.

V usage is TRBV7-9 and J usage is TRBJ1-1; D remains unclear. Deletions cut 3 bases from V and 6 bases from J, with 5 bases between. The CDR3 runs 11 residues. Germline-derived CDR1 and CDR2 are SEHNR and FQNEAQ (reference sequence). CDR3 protein: CASSFGAEAFF. The CDR3 DNA reads TGTGCCAGCAGCTTTGGCGCTGAAGCTTTCTTT. Full variable domain (rest looked up from reference TRBV7-9 and TRBJ1-1): DTGVSQNPRHKITKRGQNVTFRCDPISEHNRLYWYRQTLGQGPEFLTYFQNEAQLEKSRLLSDRFSAERPKGSFSTLEIQRTEQGDSAMYLCASSFGAEAFFGQGTRLTVV.

The chain uses TRBV6-5 and TRBJ1-2; TRBD1 agrees at 7 bases. J gave up 1 base and V 4 bases, and 6 bases lay outside the gene matches. This CDR3 is 15 amino acids long. The germline V gene encodes CDR1 MNHEY and CDR2 SVGAGI. The CDR3 DNA reads as TGTGCCAGCAGTTCACCAGGGGGAGGTAACTATGGCTACACCTTC. Amino acid sequence: CASSSPGGGNYGYTF.

The rearrangement links TRBV7-9 to TRBJ2-5, with 8 bases identical to TRBD1. Germline V CDR1 and CDR2: SEHNR, FQNEAQ (reference sequence). The length of the CDR3 is 15 residues. Germline trimming cut 3 bases from V and 5 bases from J; bases unmatched to any gene: 8. The chain's CDR3 is CASSLRTGTVETQYF. In DNA, the CDR3 is TGTGCCAGCAGCTTGAGGACAGGGACGGTGGAGACCCAGTACTTC.

This chain joins TRBV7-9 and TRBJ1-2; tentative D call: TRBD1 (5 bases). CDR3 length equals 15 residues. Germline CDR1 and CDR2: SEHNR and FQNEAQ (reference sequence). V was shortened by 7 bases and J by 7 bases, with 22 bases between the two germline ends. In nucleotides, the CDR3 is TGTGCCAGCACCGGCGGCGGCGGGGGGGTTGGTGGCTACACCTTC. It specifies CASTGGGGGVGGYTF.

The chain couples TRBV2 to TRBJ1-2, with D perhaps matching TRBD1 (6 bases). CDR3 length equals 12 residues. V was clipped by 10 bases and J by 4 bases, with 13 bases between them. The germline V gene has CDR1 SNHLY and CDR2 FYNNEI. DNA of the CDR3: TGTGCCAACCACGGGACAAGCTATGGCTACACCTTC. Amino acid sequence: CANHGTSYGYTF.

About this clone: The same CDR3 is also encoded by other DNA sequences in this sample. The gene calls are TRBV15 and TRBJ1-1, with D possibly being TRBD1 (5 bases). There are 13 residues in the CDR3. Trimming left V 2 bases short and J 4 bases short, with 8 bases between. Germline V gene data show CDR1 as LNHNV and CDR2 as YYDKDF (reference sequence). As DNA, the CDR3 is TGTGCCACCAGCAGAACCGGGGGCACTGAAGCTTTCTTT. It is translated as CATSRTGGTEAFF.

J is TRBJ1-5 and V is TRBV2; maybe TRBD1 (5 bases). This CDR3 has 14 amino acids. The germline V gene encodes CDR1 SNHLY and CDR2 FYNNEI. V lost 4 bases, J lost 3 bases, and 10 bases lay in between. CDR3 sequence reads: CASSAVGDNQPQHF. CDR3 DNA: TGTGCCAGCAGTGCGGTAGGGGACAATCAGCCCCAGCATTTT.

This clone was observed a handful of times. The chain carries TRBV14 and TRBJ2-3; the D gene is possibly TRBD2 (5 bases). Germline V gene data show CDR1 as SGHDN and CDR2 as FVKESK. This CDR3 has 17 residues. V was trimmed by 1 base and J by 0 bases, leaving 14 bases between them. Here the CDR3 reads CASSQGRRPASTDTQYF. The DNA for the CDR3 is TGTGCCAGCAGCCAAGGGCGGAGGCCTGCTAGCACAGATACGCAGTATTTT.

The chain carries TRBV10-3 and TRBJ1-2; no reliable D call. The ends were cut back, 11 bases at V and 6 bases at J, with 13 bases in the middle. The CDR3 extends over 11 amino acids. Germline lookup yields CDR1 ENHRY and CDR2 SYGVKD. For the CDR3, the DNA is TGTGCCGCCCGGGCAGATCATGGCTACACCTTC. Its translation is CAARADHGYTF.

This clone was detected a few times. The chain carries TRBV4-1 and TRBJ2-2, with 9 nucleotides matching TRBD1. Trimming removed 6 bases from V and 5 bases from J; junction bases left unmatched: 7. The CDR3 is made up of 15 amino acids. Germline CDR1 is MGHRA and CDR2 is YSYEKL. DNA for the CDR3: TGCGCCAGCAGTAGGACAGGGGTCGGGACCGGGGAGCTGTTTTTT. Amino acid sequence: CASSRTGVGTGELFF.

The V call is TRBV29-1, the J call TRBJ2-1; the D is unclear. The V end lost 4 bases, the J end lost 5 bases, and 15 bases lay between the germline ends. CDR3 length: 14 amino acids. From germline, CDR1 is SQVTM and CDR2 ANQGSEA. In nucleotides, the CDR3 is TGCAGCGTTGTTGGCCAATTACTAAACAATGAGCAGTTCTTC. This encodes CSVVGQLLNNEQFF.

Only a few counts were recorded for this clone. The genes are TRBV10-2 and TRBJ1-3; D possibly corresponds to TRBD1 (6 bases). V lost 4 bases to trimming and J lost 4 bases, with 14 bases between them. Germline V gene data show CDR1 as WSHSY and CDR2 as SAAADI. The CDR3 sequence is 15 residues long. The CDR3 protein is CASSAGRGAGNTIYF. CDR3 nucleotides: TGCGCCAGCAGTGCAGGCAGGGGTGCGGGAAACACCATATATTTT.

The chain links TRBV6-1 to TRBJ2-2; D possibly corresponds to TRBD2 (5 bases). CDR3 length equals 15 residues. Germline values: CDR1 MNHNS, CDR2 SASEGT. The V gene lost 8 bases and the J gene lost 0 bases, with 13 bases spanning the gap. Here the CDR3 reads CASLKGAANTGELFF. For the CDR3, the DNA is TGTGCCAGCCTTAAGGGAGCGGCGAACACCGGGGAGCTGTTTTTT.

This clone showed up many times. The rearrangement uses TRBV18 and TRBJ1-6; D remains unclear. The V gene's germline CDR1 is KGHSH and CDR2 LQKENI. This CDR3 is 13 amino acids long. Trimming cost V 3 bases and J 9 bases, with 9 bases left between them. CDR3 region: CASSPDVLSPLHF. CDR3 nucleotides: TGTGCCAGCTCACCGGATGTTCTTTCACCCCTCCACTTT.

The chain links TRBV7-8 to TRBJ1-2; 7 bases agree with TRBD1. Trimming at V came to 1 base and at J to 4 bases, leaving 3 bases not matched to a gene. CDR3 length: 14 residues. Germline V gene data show CDR1 as SGHVS and CDR2 as FQNEAQ. The CDR3 reads CASSLEGTAYGYTF. The DNA of the CDR3 is TGTGCCAGCAGCTTAGAGGGGACAGCCTATGGCTACACCTTC.

This chain joins TRBV25-1 and TRBJ1-2, with 10 nucleotides matching TRBD1. The CDR3 totals 15 residues. Germline values: CDR1 MGHDK, CDR2 SYGVNS. The J segment lost 6 bases and the V segment lost 1 base, leaving 5 bases of the junction unmatched. Here the CDR3 DNA reads TGTGCCAGCAGTGAATCGGGGGACAGGGGACATGGCTACACCTTC. Amino acids: CASSESGDRGHGYTF.

The rearrangement uses TRBV2 and TRBJ2-5; 11 bases are a match to TRBD2. Germline lookup yields CDR1 SNHLY and CDR2 FYNNEI. Trimming removed 6 bases from V and 3 bases from J; junction bases left unmatched: 6. The CDR3 is 15 amino acids. The chain's CDR3 is CASRGTSGFKETQYF. The CDR3 coding sequence is TGTGCCAGCAGGGGGACTAGCGGATTTAAAGAGACCCAGTACTTC. Full variable domain (remainder filled in from reference TRBV2 and TRBJ2-5): EPEVTQTPSHQVTQMGQEVILRCVPISNHLYFYWYRQILGQKVEFLVSFYNNEISEKSEIFDDQFSVERPDGSNFTLKIRSTKLEDSAMYFCASRGTSGFKETQYFGPGTRLLVL.

The CDR3 loop reads CASTYLAIATDTQYF. The CDR3 DNA is TGCGCCAGCACCTACTTAGCTATTGCCACAGATACGCAGTATTTT. The chain combines TRBV5-1 with TRBJ2-3; D uncertain. The CDR3 consists of 15 residues. The germline V gene encodes CDR1 SGHRS and CDR2 YFSETQ. Trimming removed 6 bases from V and 2 bases from J, with 16 bases in between.

This clone is a singleton in its sample. J is TRBJ1-3 and V is TRBV2; D is uncertain. The CDR3 runs to 15 residues. V lost 8 bases and J lost 4, with 18 bases in between. Germline V gene sequence: CDR1 SNHLY, CDR2 FYNNEI. CDR3 sequence: CASALGQSGGNTIYF. The CDR3 DNA follows: TGTGCCAGCGCCTTGGGCCAATCGGGCGGAAACACCATATATTTT.